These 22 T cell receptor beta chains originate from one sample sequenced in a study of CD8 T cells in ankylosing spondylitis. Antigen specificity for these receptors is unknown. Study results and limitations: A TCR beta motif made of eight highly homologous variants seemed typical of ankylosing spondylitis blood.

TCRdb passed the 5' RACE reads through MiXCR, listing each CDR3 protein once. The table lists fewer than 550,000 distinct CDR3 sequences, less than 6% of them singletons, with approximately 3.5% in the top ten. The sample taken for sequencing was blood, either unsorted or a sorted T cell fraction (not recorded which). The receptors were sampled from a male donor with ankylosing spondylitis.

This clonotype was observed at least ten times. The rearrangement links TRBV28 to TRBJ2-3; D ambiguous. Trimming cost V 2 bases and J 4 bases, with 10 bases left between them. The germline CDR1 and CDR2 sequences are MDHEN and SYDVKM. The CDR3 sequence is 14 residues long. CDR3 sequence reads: CASSLGSEADTQYF. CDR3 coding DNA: TGTGCCAGCAGTTTAGGGTCCGAGGCAGATACGCAGTATTTT.

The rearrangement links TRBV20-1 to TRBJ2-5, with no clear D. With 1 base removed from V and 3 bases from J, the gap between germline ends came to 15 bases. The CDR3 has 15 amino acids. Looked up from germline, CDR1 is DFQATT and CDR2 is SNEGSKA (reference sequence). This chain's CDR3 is CSARVVGVRKETQYF. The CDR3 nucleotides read TGCAGTGCTAGAGTAGTAGGTGTTAGGAAAGAGACCCAGTACTTC.

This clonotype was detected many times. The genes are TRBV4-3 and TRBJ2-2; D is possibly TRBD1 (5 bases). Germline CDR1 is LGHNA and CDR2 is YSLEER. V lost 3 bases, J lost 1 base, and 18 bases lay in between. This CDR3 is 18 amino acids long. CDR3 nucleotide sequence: TGCGCCAGCAGCCAGGACATATTTAGGCAGGGGAACACCGGGGAGCTGTTTTTT. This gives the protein CASSQDIFRQGNTGELFF.

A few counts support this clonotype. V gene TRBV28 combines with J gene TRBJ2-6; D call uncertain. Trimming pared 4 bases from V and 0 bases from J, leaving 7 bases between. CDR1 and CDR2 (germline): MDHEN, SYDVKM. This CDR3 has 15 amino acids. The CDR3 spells CASSSPISGANVLTF. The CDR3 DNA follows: TGTGCCAGCAGTTCGCCGATCTCTGGGGCCAACGTCCTGACTTTC.

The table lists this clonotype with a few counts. The CDR3 DNA follows: TGTGCCAGCAGTTACGGGGCGTATTACTATGGCTACACCTTC. This translates into CASSYGAYYYGYTF. This chain joins TRBV6-5 and TRBJ1-2, with D perhaps matching TRBD1 (5 bases). The CDR3 runs 14 residues. V gave up 2 bases and J gave up 3 bases, with 10 bases separating them. The germline V gene encodes CDR1 MNHEY and CDR2 SVGAGI.

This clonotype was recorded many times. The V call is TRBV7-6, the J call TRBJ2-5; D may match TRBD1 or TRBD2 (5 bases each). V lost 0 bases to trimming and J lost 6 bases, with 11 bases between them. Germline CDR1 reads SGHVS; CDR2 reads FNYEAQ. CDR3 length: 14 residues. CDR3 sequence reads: CASSLARGVKTQYF. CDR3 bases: TGTGCCAGCAGCTTAGCCCGAGGGGTAAAGACCCAGTACTTC.

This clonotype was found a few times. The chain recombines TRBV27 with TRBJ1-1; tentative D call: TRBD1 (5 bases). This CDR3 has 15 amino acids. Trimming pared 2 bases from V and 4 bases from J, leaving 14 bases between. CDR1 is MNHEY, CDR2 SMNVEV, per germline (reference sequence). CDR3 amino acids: CASSLRVQGGTEAFF. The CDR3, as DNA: TGTGCCAGCAGTTTAAGGGTGCAGGGTGGCACTGAAGCTTTCTTT.

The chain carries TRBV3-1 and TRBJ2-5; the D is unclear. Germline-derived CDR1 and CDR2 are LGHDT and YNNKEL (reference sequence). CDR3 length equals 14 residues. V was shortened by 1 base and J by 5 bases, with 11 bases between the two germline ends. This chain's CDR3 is CASSQALALETQYF. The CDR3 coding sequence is TGTGCCAGCAGCCAAGCCCTTGCATTGGAGACCCAGTACTTC.

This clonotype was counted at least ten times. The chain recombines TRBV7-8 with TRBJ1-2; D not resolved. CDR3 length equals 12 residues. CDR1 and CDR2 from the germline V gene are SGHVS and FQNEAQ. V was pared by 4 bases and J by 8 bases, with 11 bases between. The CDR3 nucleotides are TGTGCCAGCAGCTCCGCCTCCCGGGGCTACACCTTC. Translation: CASSSASRGYTF.

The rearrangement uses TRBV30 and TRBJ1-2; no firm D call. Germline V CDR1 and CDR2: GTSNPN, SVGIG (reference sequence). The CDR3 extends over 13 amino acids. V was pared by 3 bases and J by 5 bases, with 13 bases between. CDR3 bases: TGTGCCTGGAGGGGCCCTGAAAAGTATGGCTACACCTTC. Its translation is CAWRGPEKYGYTF. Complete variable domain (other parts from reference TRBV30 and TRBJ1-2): SQTIHQWPATLVQPVGSPLSLECTVEGTSNPNLYWYRQAAGRGLQLLFYSVGIGQISSEVPQNLSASRPQDRQFILSSKKLLLSDSGFYLCAWRGPEKYGYTFGSGTRLTVV.

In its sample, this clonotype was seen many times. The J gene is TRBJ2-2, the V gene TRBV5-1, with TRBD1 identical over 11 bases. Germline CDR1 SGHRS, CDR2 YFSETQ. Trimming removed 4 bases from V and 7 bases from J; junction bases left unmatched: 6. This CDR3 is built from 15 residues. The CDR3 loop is CASSPDRGLIGELFF. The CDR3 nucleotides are TGCGCCAGCAGCCCGGACAGGGGGCTAATCGGGGAGCTGTTTTTT.

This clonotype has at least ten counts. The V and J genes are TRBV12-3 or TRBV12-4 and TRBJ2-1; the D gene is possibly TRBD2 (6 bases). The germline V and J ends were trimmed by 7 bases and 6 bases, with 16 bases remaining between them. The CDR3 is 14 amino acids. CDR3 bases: TGTGCCAGCACTCGGAGGGACGGCGCCAATGAGCAGTTCTTC. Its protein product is CASTRRDGANEQFF.

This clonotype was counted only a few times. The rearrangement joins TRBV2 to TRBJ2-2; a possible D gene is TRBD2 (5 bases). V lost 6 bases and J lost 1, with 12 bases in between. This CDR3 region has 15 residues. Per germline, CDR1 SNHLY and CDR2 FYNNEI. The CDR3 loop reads CASRPRGRNTGELFF. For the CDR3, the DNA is TGTGCCAGCAGGCCCCGTGGGAGGAACACCGGGGAGCTGTTTTTT.

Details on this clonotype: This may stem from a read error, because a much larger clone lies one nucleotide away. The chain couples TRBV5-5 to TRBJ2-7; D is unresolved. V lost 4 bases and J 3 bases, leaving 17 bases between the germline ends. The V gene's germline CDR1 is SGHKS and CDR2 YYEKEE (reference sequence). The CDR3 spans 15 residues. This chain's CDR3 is CASSPRPARNYEQYF. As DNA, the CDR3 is TGTGCCAGCAGCCCTAGGCCAGCGAGGAACTACGAGCAGTACTTC.

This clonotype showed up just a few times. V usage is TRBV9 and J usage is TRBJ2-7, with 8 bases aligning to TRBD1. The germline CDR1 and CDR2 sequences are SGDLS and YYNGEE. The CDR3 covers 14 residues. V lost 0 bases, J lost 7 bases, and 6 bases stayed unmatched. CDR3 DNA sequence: TGTGCCAGCAGCGTAGGGACAGGGCCCCGTGAGCAGTACTTC. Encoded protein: CASSVGTGPREQYF. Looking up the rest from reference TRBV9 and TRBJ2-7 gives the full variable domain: DSGVTQTPKHLITATGQRVTLRCSPRSGDLSVYWYQQSLDQGLQFLIQYYNGEERAKGNILERFSAQQFPDLHSELNLSSLELGDSALYFCASSVGTGPREQYFGPGTRLTVT.

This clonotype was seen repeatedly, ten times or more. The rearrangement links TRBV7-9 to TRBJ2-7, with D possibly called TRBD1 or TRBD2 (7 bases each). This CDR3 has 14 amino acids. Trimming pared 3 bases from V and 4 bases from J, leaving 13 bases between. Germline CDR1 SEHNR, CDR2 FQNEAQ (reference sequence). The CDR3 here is CASSFSGGQYEQYF. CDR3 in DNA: TGTGCCAGCAGCTTCTCGGGGGGACAGTACGAGCAGTACTTC.

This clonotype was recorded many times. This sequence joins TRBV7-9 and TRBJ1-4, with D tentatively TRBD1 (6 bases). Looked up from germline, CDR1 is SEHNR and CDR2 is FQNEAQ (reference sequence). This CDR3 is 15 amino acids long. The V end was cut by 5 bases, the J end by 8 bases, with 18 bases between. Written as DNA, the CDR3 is TGTGCCAGCAGCGCCCCACAGGGCCTGCTGGAAAAACTGTTTTTT. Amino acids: CASSAPQGLLEKLFF.

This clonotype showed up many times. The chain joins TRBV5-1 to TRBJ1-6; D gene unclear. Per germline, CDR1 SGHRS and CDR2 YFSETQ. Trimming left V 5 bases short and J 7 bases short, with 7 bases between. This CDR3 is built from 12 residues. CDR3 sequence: CASREVNSPLHF. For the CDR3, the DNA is TGCGCCAGCAGGGAGGTGAATTCACCCCTCCACTTT.

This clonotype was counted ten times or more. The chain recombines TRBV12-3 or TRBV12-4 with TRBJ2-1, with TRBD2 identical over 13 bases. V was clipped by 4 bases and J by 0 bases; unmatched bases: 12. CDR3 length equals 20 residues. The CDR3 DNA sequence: TGTGCCAGCAGTTCTAGGGCGGGACTAGCGGGATTAAGCTCCTACAATGAGCAGTTCTTC. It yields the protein CASSSRAGLAGLSSYNEQFF.

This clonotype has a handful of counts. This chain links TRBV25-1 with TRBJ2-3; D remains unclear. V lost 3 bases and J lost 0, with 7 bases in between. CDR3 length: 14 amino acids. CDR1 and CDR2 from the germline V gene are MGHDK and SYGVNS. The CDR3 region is CASSDPTSTDTQYF. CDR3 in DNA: TGTGCCAGCAGTGACCCCACGAGCACAGATACGCAGTATTTT.

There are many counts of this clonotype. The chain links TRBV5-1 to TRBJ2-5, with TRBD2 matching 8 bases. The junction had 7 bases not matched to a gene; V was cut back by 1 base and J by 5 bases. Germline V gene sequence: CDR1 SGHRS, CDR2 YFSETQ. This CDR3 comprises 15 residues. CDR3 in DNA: TGCGCCAGCAGCTTGTTTCTAGCGGGTGACGAGACCCAGTACTTC. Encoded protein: CASSLFLAGDETQYF.

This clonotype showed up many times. The CDR3 DNA sequence: TGCAGTGGCCTTTCCTACGAGCAGTACTTC. Translated: CSGLSYEQYF. The rearrangement joins TRBV20-1 to TRBJ2-7; D unresolved. Per the germline V gene, CDR1 is DFQATT and CDR2 is SNEGSKA (reference sequence). V was shortened by 7 bases and J by 1 base, with 5 bases between the two germline ends. This CDR3 comprises 10 residues.